The rows below give T cell receptor beta chains drawn from one sample of a study of OX40 agonist ivuxolimab in advanced cancers. Profiled with immunoSEQ multiplex PCR; TCRdb holds only in-frame clones, not every one. The sample lists tens of thousands of clones; around 93% were seen once. The specimen was CD4+ or CD8+ T cells sorted from blood, collected in a trial of the OX40 agonist ivuxolimab. The receptors originated from an adult with an advanced solid tumor such as melanoma, head and neck, liver or kidney cancer. The CDR3 runs from the conserved cysteine through the conserved F or W. A D gene is named only where the DNA matches it firmly. The size field is filled for only some rows; it gives once, few, many or a size class.

abundance,j_gene,d_gene,v_gene,CDR3aa,CDR3nt
.,TRBJ2-5,TRBD2,TRBV5-1,CASSLEAGGQETQYF,TGCGCCAGCAGCTTGGAAGCGGGAGGGCAAGAGACCCAGTACTTC
.,TRBJ2-5,TRBD2,TRBV4-1,CAVSGRDGETQYF,TGCGCCGTCAGCGGGAGGGATGGAGAGACCCAGTACTTC
.,TRBJ2-3,TRBD1,TRBV19,CASSIGDRDADTQYF,TGTGCCAGTAGTATTGGGGACAGGGATGCAGATACGCAGTATTTT
.,TRBJ2-1,TRBD1,TRBV15,CATSREGRGSYNEQFF,TGTGCCACCAGCAGAGAGGGCAGGGGGTCCTACAATGAGCAGTTCTTC
once,TRBJ2-7,.,TRBV11-2,CASSLGGPLDEQYF,TGTGCCAGCAGCTTAGGCGGACCGCTGGACGAGCAGTACTTC
.,TRBJ1-3,.,TRBV5-5,CASSFGGNTIYF,TGTGCCAGCAGCTTCGGAGGAAACACCATATATTTT
.,TRBJ2-1,.,TRBV15,CATSRESGRLSSYNEQFF,TGTGCCACCAGCAGAGAATCGGGCAGGCTAAGCTCCTACAATGAGCAGTTCTTC
.,TRBJ2-5,.,TRBV2,CASSEGREVETQYF,TGTGCCAGCAGTGAAGGAAGGGAGGTGGAGACCCAGTACTTC
.,TRBJ2-2,TRBD2,TRBV4-1,CASSQRLAAGELFF,TGCGCCAGCAGCCAGAGACTAGCGGCCGGGGAGCTGTTTTTT
.,TRBJ1-2,.,TRBV19,CASSIGTEANYGYTF,TGTGCCAGTAGTATAGGGACAGAAGCTAACTATGGCTACACCTTC
.,TRBJ2-3,.,TRBV14,CASSQLGGPGDTQYF,TGTGCCAGCAGCCAATTGGGGGGACCAGGAGATACGCAGTATTTT
.,TRBJ2-1,TRBD2,TRBV28,CASRPLAESLYEQFF,TGTGCCAGCAGACCGCTAGCGGAATCTCTCTATGAGCAGTTCTTC
.,TRBJ1-5,.,TRBV19,CASGQNSNQPQHF,TGTGCCAGTGGACAGAATAGCAATCAGCCCCAGCATTTT
few,TRBJ1-5,.,TRBV2,CASSPYSNQPQHF,TGTGCCAGCAGCCCTTATAGCAATCAGCCCCAGCATTTT
once,TRBJ1-3,.,TRBV4-3,CASSHGQGGNTIYF,TGCGCCAGCAGCCACGGACAAGGTGGAAACACCATATACTTT
once,TRBJ1-5,TRBD1,TRBV28,CASSPFTGTGFNQPQHF,TGTGCCAGCAGTCCTTTTACCGGGACAGGATTCAATCAGCCCCAGCATTTT
.,TRBJ1-1,TRBD1,TRBV29-1,CSVEVPGQGRVQGDTEAFF,TGCAGCGTTGAAGTCCCCGGACAGGGGCGGGTACAAGGGGACACTGAAGCTTTCTTT
.,TRBJ2-3,.,TRBV6-1,CASSKGWGTDTQYF,TGTGCCAGCAGCAAGGGATGGGGCACAGATACGCAGTATTTT
.,TRBJ2-4,.,TRBV7-6,CASSLGGQGGNIQYF,TGTGCCAGCAGCTTGGGCGGACAGGGAGGGAACATTCAGTACTTC
.,TRBJ2-1,.,TRBV6-6,CASSSYNTASYNEQFF,TGTGCCAGCAGTTCTTATAACACAGCCTCCTACAATGAGCAGTTCTTC
.,TRBJ1-3,.,TRBV10-3,CAISELVISGNTIYF,TGTGCCATCAGTGAATTAGTCATCTCTGGAAACACCATATATTTT
.,TRBJ1-4,TRBD1,TRBV29-1,CSAQGGIEEKLFF,TGCAGCGCCCAGGGGGGTATCGAGGAAAAACTGTTTTTT
.,TRBJ2-3,.,TRBV6-6,CASSYIVGVGDTQYF,TGTGCCAGCAGTTACATAGTGGGAGTGGGAGATACGCAGTATTTT
.,TRBJ2-1,TRBD1,TRBV4-1,CASSHDRGRYNEQFF,TGCGCCAGCAGCCACGACAGGGGGCGATACAATGAGCAGTTCTTC
.,TRBJ2-3,.,TRBV7-9,CASSSNNEKADTQYF,TGTGCCAGCAGCTCAAACAACGAGAAGGCAGATACGCAGTATTTT
.,TRBJ2-7,TRBD2,TRBV2,CASSESGSSYEQYF,TGTGCCAGCAGTGAGAGCGGGAGCTCCTACGAGCAGTACTTC